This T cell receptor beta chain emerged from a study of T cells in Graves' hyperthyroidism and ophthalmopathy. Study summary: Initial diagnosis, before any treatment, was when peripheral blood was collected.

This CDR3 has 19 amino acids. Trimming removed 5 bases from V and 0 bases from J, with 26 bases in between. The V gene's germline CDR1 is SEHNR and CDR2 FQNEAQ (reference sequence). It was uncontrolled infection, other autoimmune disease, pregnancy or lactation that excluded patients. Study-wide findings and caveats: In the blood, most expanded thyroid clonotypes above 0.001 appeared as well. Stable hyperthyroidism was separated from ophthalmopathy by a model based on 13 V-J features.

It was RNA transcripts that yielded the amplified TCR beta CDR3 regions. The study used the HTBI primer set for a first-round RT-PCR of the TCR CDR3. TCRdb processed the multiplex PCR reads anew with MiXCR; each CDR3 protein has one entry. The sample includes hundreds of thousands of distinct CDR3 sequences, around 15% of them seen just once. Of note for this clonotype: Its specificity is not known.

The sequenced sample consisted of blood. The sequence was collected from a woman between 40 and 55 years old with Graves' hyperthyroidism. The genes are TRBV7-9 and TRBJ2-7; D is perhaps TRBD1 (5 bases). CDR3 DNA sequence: TGTGCCAGCAGCCGTCCTAGGGGTAGCCCGACGGCCATCTCCTACGAGCAGTACTTC. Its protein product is CASSRPRGSPTAISYEQYF.